The 2 T cell receptor beta chains below come from one sample, sequenced in a study of CD8 T cells in Susac syndrome (dated by TCRdb to the late 2010s). Libraries were made using the immunoSEQ multiplex PCR assay. RNA was extracted using the RNeasy kit, and about 0.5 to 1 microgram was reverse transcribed with random hexamers. Clones were called with MiXCR by TCRdb after fastp trimmed the public reads at Q25, and only in-frame beta chains were retained. Identical CDR3 proteins give one entry, which carries the most common genes and DNA. Recorded for this sample are fewer than 350,000 distinct CDR3 sequences; just over 90% of them occurred a single time. The biggest ten clones account for roughly 0.059% of the sample. Sequences were obtained from CD4+ T cells from PBMCs. Receptors were obtained from a human donor with multiple sclerosis.

The rearrangement uses TRBV21-1 and TRBJ2-2; the table names TRBD2, a call not compared with the DNA. TRBV21-1 is classified as a pseudogene. The CDR3 contains 17 residues. CDR3 DNA sequence: TGTGCCAGCAGCAAAGTGGCTAGCGGGGGCCGCGCCGGGGAGCTGTTTTTT. Translated: CASSKVASGGRAGELFF.

The genes are TRBV29-1 and TRBJ2-2; D perhaps matches TRBD1 (6 bases). The ends were cut back, 1 base at V and 4 bases at J, with 13 bases in the middle. Germline-derived CDR1 and CDR2 are SQVTM and ANQGSEA. The CDR3 loop spans 15 amino acids. In nucleotides, the CDR3 is TGCAGCGTTGAAGGCGAGGGACACAGCACCGGGGAGCTGTTTTTT. Translating it yields CSVEGEGHSTGELFF.